Below are 10 T cell receptor beta chains sequenced from a single sample in a study of shared clonotypes between healthy human individuals. Clones were read by immunoSEQ multiplex PCR, and TCRdb kept only the in-frame ones, dropping some. The sample holds over a million clones, approximately 97% seen once. Specimen: naive CD4+ T cells sorted from blood. As for subset: CD45RA+ positively selected. The source is a man aged 30-40 years in good health.

This clone was seen once. This rearrangement joins TRBV5-4 to TRBJ2-7; 12 nucleotides agree with TRBD2. There are 15 residues in the CDR3. The germline V gene encodes CDR1 SGHNT and CDR2 YYREEE (reference sequence). The ends lost 4 bases at V and 1 base at J; junction bases unmatched: 3. CDR3 DNA sequence: TGTGCCAGCAGCGCCGGACTAGCGGGATCCTACGAGCAGTACTTC. Protein product: CASSAGLAGSYEQYF.

The chain employs TRBV19 and TRBJ2-5; D is uncertain. Germline-derived CDR1 and CDR2 are LNHDA and SQIVND (reference sequence). The CDR3 sequence is 14 residues long. V was shortened by 2 bases and J by 5 bases, with 12 bases between the two germline ends. The CDR3, as DNA: TGTGCCAGTAGTATAACCTACCAGGACGAGACCCAGTACTTC. This translates into CASSITYQDETQYF.

The chain uses TRBV27 and TRBJ2-2; the match to TRBD2 covers 7 bases. This CDR3 has 18 amino acids. The germline V gene has CDR1 MNHEY and CDR2 SMNVEV (reference sequence). With 3 bases clipped from V and 4 bases from J, the junction kept 14 bases outside the gene matches. The DNA of the CDR3 is TGTGCCAGCAGTTTTCTCCTAGCGGCAGATGTTGGCACCGGGGAGCTGTTTTTT. This translates into CASSFLLAADVGTGELFF.

The J gene is TRBJ2-7, the V gene TRBV29-1, with D possibly being TRBD2 (6 bases). From germline, CDR1 is SQVTM and CDR2 ANQGSEA. With 4 bases removed from V and 0 bases from J, the gap between germline ends came to 19 bases. This CDR3 has 16 amino acids. The CDR3 DNA reads as TGCAGCGTTGTAGGTAGCGGTACAATTAGCTCCTACGAGCAGTACTTC. This codes for CSVVGSGTISSYEQYF.

The chain recombines TRBV15 with TRBJ1-5; no reliable D call. Per the germline V gene, CDR1 is LNHNV and CDR2 is YYDKDF (reference sequence). With 1 base removed from V and 0 bases from J, the gap between germline ends came to 10 bases. The length of the CDR3 is 16 residues. This CDR3 is CATSRVNQYSNQPQHF. CDR3 nucleotide sequence: TGTGCCACCAGCAGAGTTAACCAATATAGCAATCAGCCCCAGCATTTT.

This clone was observed once. The rearrangement links TRBV27 to TRBJ2-4, with D possibly matching TRBD1 (6 bases). The CDR3 has 16 residues. Germline-derived CDR1 and CDR2 are MNHEY and SMNVEV (reference sequence). Trimming stripped 2 bases from V and 0 bases from J, with 11 bases between. CDR3 protein: CASSLRWGLAKNIQYF. The DNA for the CDR3 is TGTGCCAGCAGTTTACGGTGGGGGCTAGCCAAAAACATTCAGTACTTC.

V is TRBV7-9 and J is TRBJ2-7, with 11 nucleotides matching TRBD1. The germline gives CDR1 SEHNR, CDR2 FQNEAQ (reference sequence). This CDR3 has 16 residues. The J segment lost 4 bases and the V segment lost 5 bases, leaving 10 bases of the junction unmatched. The CDR3 DNA is TGTGCCAGCAGCAAAGGGGACAGGGGGTTATCGTACGAGCAGTACTTC. Encoded protein: CASSKGDRGLSYEQYF.

J is TRBJ2-7 and V is TRBV19, with D possibly matching TRBD2 (6 bases). Germline V CDR1 and CDR2: LNHDA, SQIVND (reference sequence). V was cut by 4 bases and J by 2 bases, with 12 bases left in between. This CDR3 has 14 residues. The CDR3 bases are TGTGCCAGTAGTAACAGCGGGTTACCCTACGAGCAGTACTTC. This sequence encodes CASSNSGLPYEQYF.

The chain joins TRBV7-2 to TRBJ2-1, with 9 bases matching TRBD2. CDR1 is SGHTA, CDR2 FQGNSA, per germline. With V trimmed by 5 bases and J by 2 bases, 7 bases remained unmatched. This CDR3 contains 16 residues. CDR3 coding DNA: TGTGCCAGCAGCGTCCCTGCGGGAGGGCCCTACAATGAGCAGTTCTTC. Translating gives CASSVPAGGPYNEQFF. Complete variable domain (other parts from reference TRBV7-2 and TRBJ2-1): GAGVSQSPSNKVTEKGKDVELRCDPISGHTALYWYRQSLGQGLEFLIYFQGNSAPDKSGLPSDRFSAERTGGSVSTLTIQRTQQEDSAVYLCASSVPAGGPYNEQFFGPGTRLTVL.

On this clone: In the same sample, other DNA sequences code for this CDR3. The rearrangement joins TRBV6-6 to TRBJ2-7; 12 nucleotides match TRBD2. CDR1 is MNHNY, CDR2 SVGAGI, per germline (reference sequence). With 2 bases clipped from V and 2 bases from J, the junction kept 4 bases outside the gene matches. CDR3 length: 16 amino acids. The chain's CDR3 is CASSYPGLAGTYEQYF. The CDR3 coding sequence is TGTGCCAGCAGTTACCCTGGACTAGCGGGAACCTACGAGCAGTACTTC.